The T cell receptor (beta chain) under discussion was sequenced for a study of shared clonotypes between healthy human individuals. This clone was detected many times. Antigen specificity is unknown. This same CDR3 is encoded by further DNA sequences in the sample. Naive CD8 cells comprised CD45RO-negative, CCR7-positively selected cells, excluding terminally differentiated effector memory CD45RA+ cells. Once extracted for a subset, genomic DNA was divided evenly among several immunoSEQ plates. Replicate PCRs from sorted subsets contained around 190 ng DNA, which is 29,000 or so T cell genomes. Repertoires were generated with immunoSEQ multiplex PCR, while TCRdb's copy carries only in-frame clones and drops some. The sample yields over 800,000 clones, over 90% seen once. Study-level findings and limits: Even with large depth, rarefaction showed that sorted-subset sequencing was incomplete. Researchers sampled only blood; tissue repertoires likely differ.

The material sequenced was naive CD8+ T cells sorted from blood. This clonotype originated in a man between 25 and 39 years old in good health.

The CDR3 sequence: CASSLGGDFYEQYF. In DNA form, the CDR3 reads TGTGCCAGCAGCTTGGGTGGGGACTTCTACGAGCAGTACTTC. This chain uses TRBV5-6 with TRBJ2-7; a possible D gene is TRBD2 (6 bases). Germline CDR1 and CDR2: SGHDT and YYEEEE. The CDR3 sequence is 14 residues long. Trimming removed 0 bases at V and 3 bases at J, with 10 bases between.